A single sample is the source of the 9 T cell receptor beta chains below, sequenced in a study of blood T cell repertoires in COVID-19. The repertoire was sequenced with immunoSEQ multiplex PCR; TCRdb's copy has only in-frame clones and lacks some. The table includes 250,000 to 350,000 clones, 80% to 90% detected once. Sequenced input: PBMCs or T cells enriched from blood (not recorded which). These TCRs come from a woman aged 25 to 45 who had recovered from COVID-19.

The chain is built from TRBV4-1 and TRBJ2-1, with a possible D match to TRBD2 (6 bases). Trimming removed 1 base from V and 6 bases from J, with 13 bases in between. Germline V gene sequence: CDR1 MGHRA, CDR2 YSYEKL. CDR3 length equals 15 residues. The CDR3 reads CASSQVGGFSNEQFF. CDR3 nucleotide sequence: TGCGCCAGCAGCCAAGTTGGGGGGTTTAGCAATGAGCAGTTCTTC.

The chain couples TRBV7-8 to TRBJ2-3; possibly TRBD2 for D (6 bases). The CDR3 sequence is 14 residues long. Trimming stripped 2 bases from V and 4 bases from J, with 10 bases between. Germline loops: CDR1 SGHVS, CDR2 FQNEAQ. The chain's CDR3 is CASSLKRVSDTQYF. CDR3 DNA sequence: TGTGCCAGCAGCTTAAAGCGGGTTTCAGATACGCAGTATTTT.

The chain recombines TRBV9 with TRBJ2-3; D perhaps matches TRBD2 (6 bases). This CDR3 has 14 residues. The germline V gene has CDR1 SGDLS and CDR2 YYNGEE. V lost 0 bases and J lost 7, with 12 bases in between. The CDR3 is CASSVGGLFNTQYF. The CDR3 region has the DNA TGTGCCAGCAGCGTAGGGGGACTCTTTAATACGCAGTATTTT.

This clone came up a few times. V gene TRBV28 combines with J gene TRBJ2-7; the match to TRBD2 covers 7 bases. With V trimmed by 7 bases and J by 2 bases, 8 bases remained unmatched. The CDR3 is 14 residues long. CDR1 is MDHEN and CDR2 is SYDVKM in the germline V gene. The CDR3 region has the DNA TGTGCCAGCACCCCCGGGGGGACCCCCTACGAGCAGTACTTC. Encoded protein: CASTPGGTPYEQYF.

This clone was detected once. The chain recombines TRBV19 with TRBJ1-1, with 7 nucleotides matching TRBD1. CDR1 LNHDA and CDR2 SQIVND come from the germline V gene (reference sequence). Germline trimming cut 4 bases from V and 1 base from J; bases unmatched to any gene: 6. There are 15 residues in the CDR3. CDR3: CASSTRRTGNTEAFF. CDR3 DNA: TGTGCCAGTAGTACTAGAAGGACAGGGAACACTGAAGCTTTCTTT.

The V and J genes are TRBV28 and TRBJ2-3; D remains ambiguous. CDR1 MDHEN and CDR2 SYDVKM come from the germline V gene. The germline V and J ends were trimmed by 3 bases and 2 bases, with 21 bases remaining between them. This CDR3 has 18 residues. CDR3 protein: CASSFPTSRSRPTDTQYF. DNA for the CDR3: TGTGCCAGCAGTTTCCCAACCTCCCGGAGTAGGCCCACAGATACGCAGTATTTT.

This rearrangement joins TRBV29-1 to TRBJ2-3; 9 nucleotides match TRBD2. V trimming: 0 bases; J trimming: 3 bases; junction bases outside the gene matches: 19. CDR3 length: 20 amino acids. Germline CDR1 SQVTM, CDR2 ANQGSEA. CDR3 region: CSVEDPERGAPSGTTDTQYF. The CDR3 coding sequence is TGCAGCGTTGAAGATCCTGAGCGGGGGGCCCCCTCGGGGACGACAGATACGCAGTATTTT.

This chain joins TRBV28 and TRBJ2-1, with 12 bases lining up with TRBD2. V was pared by 6 bases and J by 4 bases, with 4 bases of the junction left unmatched. Germline loops: CDR1 MDHEN, CDR2 SYDVKM. The CDR3 contains 15 residues. CDR3 nucleotide sequence: TGTGCCAGCAGGGGACTAGCGGGTTATTACAATGAGCAGTTCTTC. It is translated as CASRGLAGYYNEQFF. Full variable domain (missing parts from reference TRBV28 and TRBJ2-1): DVKVTQSSRYLVKRTGEKVFLECVQDMDHENMFWYRQDPGLGLRLIYFSYDVKMKEKGDIPEGYSVSREKKERFSLILESASTNQTSMYLCASRGLAGYYNEQFFGPGTRLTVL.

The CDR3 DNA reads TGCGCCAGCAGCTTGGCAATTCGACAGGGGTCGGACACTGAAGCTTTCTTT. Its translation: CASSLAIRQGSDTEAFF. The chain combines TRBV5-1 with TRBJ1-1, with TRBD1 matching 8 bases. V shed 0 bases, J shed 3 bases, and the junction held 10 bases outside the gene matches. Germline V gene lookup returns CDR1 SGHRS and CDR2 YFSETQ. This CDR3 region has 17 residues.